The sequence of this T cell receptor (beta chain) was determined in a study of graft-versus-host responses after intestinal transplantation. Overall study context: Once they had received anti-thymocyte globulin induction, all recipients took tacrolimus and steroids for around 3 years.

This clone was seen a single time. Its specificity is unknown. TCRdb's copy holds only in-frame clones and misses some; the assay was immunoSEQ multiplex PCR. The repertoire consists of 75,000 to 100,000 clones, with approximately 95% occurring once and the leading ten covering 0.49%. Notes on the study in general: High graft-versus-host to host-versus-graft clonal ratios were seen in allografts of patients with graft-donor T cell macrochimerism. In recipient marrow, GvH clones were found, and some appeared first in ileum or blood. Circulating GvH clones peaking coincided with falling HvG clones soon after transplant.

This clonotype was sampled from a human donor who received an intestinal transplant. Specimen: unstimulated CD8+ T cells sorted from spleen or lymph node cells, collected before intestinal transplant.

The CDR3 DNA follows: TGCAGCGTTGCCATCTGGACAGACGCAGGAAACACCATATATTTT. Translated, it gives CSVAIWTDAGNTIYF. V gene TRBV29-1 combines with J gene TRBJ1-3, with D perhaps matching TRBD1 (6 bases). In germline, CDR1 is SQVTM, CDR2 ANQGSEA. V was shortened by 4 bases and J by 4 bases, with 17 bases between the two germline ends. CDR3 size: 15 residues.